Ten or more counts support the clone carrying this T cell receptor (beta chain). Those with hyperthyroidism were 18 to 65 years old, newly diagnosed, and ill for under 2 months. Deletions cut 2 bases from V and 9 bases from J, with 14 bases between. This CDR3 region has 14 residues. Germline V gene sequence: CDR1 MNHEY, CDR2 SVGEGT. This sample is part of a study of T cells in Graves' hyperthyroidism and ophthalmopathy. RNA transcripts provided the source from which TCR beta CDR3 regions were amplified. The TCR CDR3 was amplified in a first-round RT-PCR using the HTBI primer set. TCRdb recomputed calls from the multiplex PCR reads with MiXCR, one row per CDR3 protein. The data hold about 720,000 distinct CDR3 sequences, with about 15% observed a single time.

The chain joins TRBV6-2 or TRBV6-3 to TRBJ2-1, with no clear D. Sequencing was done on a sample of blood. The sequence was collected from a man younger than 35 with Graves' hyperthyroidism. The CDR3 spells CASSYGVVSPEQFF. The CDR3 DNA follows: TGTGCCAGCAGTTACGGGGTGGTATCACCTGAGCAGTTCTTC.